The 28 T cell receptor beta chains in this list originate from one sample, sequenced in a study of beta chain features in type 1 diabetes. Study conclusions and caveats: TCRB CDR3s were moderately but significantly shorter in Type 1 diabetes patients in all four CD4+ subsets.

As every portion of the isolated RNA was reverse transcribed, the sequencing read expressed TCRB transcripts. The table came from immunoSEQ multiplex PCR; TCRdb's copy has only in-frame clones and leaves some out. The data show about 660,000 clones, more than 12% seen once. These receptors are not linked to any known antigen. The sample was naive CD4+ T cells from blood. These receptors all stem from a man in his late teens or twenties with type 1 diabetes.

This clone was counted between two and nine times. V gene TRBV19 combines with J gene TRBJ2-1, with D perhaps given as TRBD1 or TRBD2 (5 bases each). Germline assignment: CDR1 LNHDA and CDR2 SQIVND (reference sequence). The CDR3 has 18 residues. V lost 5 bases, J lost 2 bases, and 22 bases lay in between. This CDR3 is CASSSMGLLGQTYNEQFF. For the CDR3, the DNA is TGTGCCAGTAGTTCAATGGGGCTACTAGGTCAGACCTACAATGAGCAGTTCTTC.

This clone was recorded a few times. V and J are TRBV30 and TRBJ1-1; D call uncertain. Trimming took 4 bases from V and 4 from J, leaving 16 bases between them. CDR3 length equals 14 residues. Germline loops: CDR1 GTSNPN, CDR2 SVGIG (reference sequence). The DNA of the CDR3 is TGTGCCTGGATTCCCAGGAAAATGGGCACTGAAGCTTTCTTT. It specifies CAWIPRKMGTEAFF.

This chain uses TRBV29-1 with TRBJ2-3; TRBD1 is a possible D gene (6 bases). Germline V CDR1 and CDR2: SQVTM, ANQGSEA. V was clipped by 2 bases and J by 0 bases, with 12 bases between them. The CDR3 totals 15 residues. This CDR3 reads CSVELGAVSTDTQYF. In DNA, the CDR3 is TGCAGCGTTGAATTGGGGGCCGTAAGCACAGATACGCAGTATTTT.

This clone showed up just a few times. This sequence joins TRBV7-2 and TRBJ1-4; D is possibly TRBD1 (6 bases). The CDR3 extends over 16 amino acids. Trimming left V 5 bases short and J 7 bases short, with 20 bases between. The germline gives CDR1 SGHTA, CDR2 FQGNSA. CDR3 sequence reads: CASSPAGGRAGEKLFF. The CDR3 DNA reads as TGTGCCAGCAGCCCCGCGGGGGGCAGGGCTGGTGAAAAACTGTTTTTT.

The rearrangement uses TRBV6-5 and TRBJ2-7, with D hard to call. The CDR3 is 12 residues long. Trimming took 0 bases from V and 6 from J, leaving 6 bases between them. From germline, CDR1 is MNHEY and CDR2 SVGAGI. The CDR3 here is CASSYSYSEQYF. The CDR3, as DNA: TGTGCCAGCAGTTACTCGTATTCCGAGCAGTACTTC.

This clone was seen a few times. V and J are TRBV2 and TRBJ1-1; D possibly corresponds to TRBD1 (5 bases). The CDR3 is made up of 13 amino acids. Looked up from germline, CDR1 is SNHLY and CDR2 is FYNNEI. Trimming removed 4 bases at V and 1 base at J, with 7 bases between. The CDR3 bases are TGTGCCAGCAGTGTCGGGGCGAACACTGAAGCTTTCTTT. The encoded protein is CASSVGANTEAFF.

Here the CDR3 reads CASRDLSGDTEAFF. The CDR3 bases are TGTGCCAGCAGGGATCTGTCGGGGGACACTGAAGCTTTCTTT. The rearrangement uses TRBV2 and TRBJ1-1, with TRBD1 as a possible D gene (5 bases). Trimming stripped 6 bases from V and 3 bases from J, with 14 bases between. Germline CDR1 is SNHLY and CDR2 is FYNNEI. There are 14 residues in the CDR3.

CDR3 sequence: CASSHDAGEGLHFF. In nucleotides, the CDR3 is TGCGCCAGCAGCCATGATGCGGGCGAGGGGCTCCACTTCTTC. The chain combines TRBV4-3 with TRBJ2-1; possibly TRBD1 or TRBD2 for D (5 bases each). Looked up from germline, CDR1 is LGHNA and CDR2 is YSLEER. V lost 3 bases, J lost 16 bases, and 22 bases lay in between. This CDR3 is 14 amino acids long.

This clone appeared a few times. The chain carries TRBV11-2 and TRBJ1-1; D gene uncertain. V dropped 5 bases and J dropped 0 bases, with 13 bases sitting between them. The CDR3 is made up of 15 amino acids. The germline V gene encodes CDR1 SGHAT and CDR2 FQNNGV. CDR3 amino acids: CASSLSPGLNTEAFF. As DNA, the CDR3 is TGTGCCAGCAGCCTATCTCCAGGATTGAACACTGAAGCTTTCTTT. Together with reference TRBV11-2 and TRBJ1-1, the CDR3 gives the full variable domain: EAGVAQSPRYKIIEKRQSVAFWCNPISGHATLYWYQQILGQGPKLLIQFQNNGVVDDSQLPKDRFSAERLKGVDSTLKIQPAKLEDSAVYLCASSLSPGLNTEAFFGQGTRLTVV.

This clone appeared a few times. The gene calls are TRBV25-1 and TRBJ1-2; 7 nucleotides line up with TRBD1. With V trimmed by 2 bases and J by 4 bases, 4 bases remained unmatched. Germline values: CDR1 MGHDK, CDR2 SYGVNS. The CDR3 length is 14 residues. The CDR3 here is CASSEKGAIYGYTF. The CDR3 bases are TGTGCCAGCAGTGAAAAGGGGGCGATCTATGGCTACACCTTC.

The chain carries TRBV13 and TRBJ2-1; 9 bases are a match to TRBD2. Trimming removed 3 bases from V and 5 bases from J; junction bases left unmatched: 14. The CDR3 covers 18 residues. Germline CDR1 is PRHDT and CDR2 is FYEKMQ (reference sequence). DNA for the CDR3: TGTGCCAGCAGCTTGATAGCAGGTGGGATAGCGGGAGACAATGAGCAGTTCTTC. This translates into CASSLIAGGIAGDNEQFF.

The sample holds a few counts of this clone. V and J are TRBV18 and TRBJ2-7; tentatively, D is TRBD2 (5 bases). This CDR3 is built from 15 residues. V was pared by 6 bases and J by 0 bases, with 15 bases between. Germline V gene sequence: CDR1 KGHSH, CDR2 LQKENI. CDR3 protein: CASSSTIADSYEQYF. CDR3 nucleotide sequence: TGTGCCAGCTCCTCGACTATAGCTGACTCCTACGAGCAGTACTTC.

This clone turned up a few times. The same CDR3 arises from other DNA sequences in this sample as well. The V call is TRBV30, the J call TRBJ1-4; no clear D. Germline values: CDR1 GTSNPN, CDR2 SVGIG (reference sequence). The CDR3 extends over 11 amino acids. The V end lost 3 bases, the J end lost 8 bases, and 7 bases lay between the germline ends. CDR3: CAWSPGEKLFF. CDR3 bases: TGTGCCTGGAGCCCTGGGGAAAAACTGTTTTTT.

The chain is built from TRBV10-3 and TRBJ1-1, with D maybe TRBD1 (6 bases). The CDR3 is 14 residues long. Germline CDR1 reads ENHRY; CDR2 reads SYGVKD. V gave up 7 bases and J gave up 4 bases, with 16 bases separating them. The CDR3 DNA is TGTGCCATCAATGGGGGACAAGGAATCACTGAAGCTTTCTTT. Amino acids: CAINGGQGITEAFF.

This clone appeared a few times. The chain combines TRBV30 with TRBJ1-1; D is unresolved. Germline V lookup: CDR1 GTSNPN, CDR2 SVGIG (reference sequence). This CDR3 spans 11 amino acids. Deletions cut 3 bases from V and 7 bases from J, with 9 bases between. The CDR3 reads CAWSLGFEAFF. Written as DNA, the CDR3 is TGTGCCTGGAGCTTGGGGTTTGAAGCTTTCTTT.

This clone turned up a few times. The J gene is TRBJ1-5, the V gene TRBV27; D perhaps matches TRBD1 (5 bases). The V and J ends lost 3 bases and 5 bases respectively, with 11 bases between them. Looked up from germline, CDR1 is MNHEY and CDR2 is SMNVEV (reference sequence). The CDR3 is made up of 14 amino acids. The DNA for the CDR3 is TGTGCCAGCAGTTTTTACATGGGGCATCAGCCCCAGCATTTT. This codes for CASSFYMGHQPQHF.

The CDR3 coding sequence is TGTGCCAGCAGGTCATACCTTTATAACAGGCTTAATTCACCCCTCCACTTT. It encodes CASRSYLYNRLNSPLHF. V gene TRBV5-8 combines with J gene TRBJ1-6; a weak D match, TRBD1 (5 bases). The CDR3 is 17 amino acids. The ends were cut back, 5 bases at V and 6 bases at J, with 21 bases in the middle. Germline V gene lookup returns CDR1 SGHTS and CDR2 YDEGEE.

V and J are TRBV27 and TRBJ2-7; no clear D gene. The germline gives CDR1 MNHEY, CDR2 SMNVEV (reference sequence). This CDR3 contains 13 residues. The ends were cut back, 4 bases at V and 6 bases at J, with 13 bases in the middle. CDR3: CASSYTVFREQYF. The DNA for the CDR3 is TGTGCCAGCAGTTACACGGTGTTCCGCGAGCAGTACTTC.

This clone was seen a few times. The chain employs TRBV10-3 and TRBJ2-7; 7 positions agree with TRBD2. With V trimmed by 6 bases and J by 3 bases, 2 bases remained unmatched. The germline CDR1 and CDR2 sequences are ENHRY and SYGVKD. The CDR3 totals 12 residues. The CDR3 here is CAISRDYYEQYF. CDR3 DNA: TGTGCCATCAGCCGGGACTACTACGAGCAGTACTTC.

For this clone: Other DNA sequences from this sample encode an identical CDR3 as well. The chain links TRBV2 to TRBJ2-2; D may match TRBD1 or TRBD2 (5 bases each). Germline V lookup: CDR1 SNHLY, CDR2 FYNNEI. The CDR3 is made up of 12 amino acids. V lost 3 bases and J 6 bases, leaving 5 bases between the germline ends. DNA for the CDR3: TGTGCCAGCAGTGAGGGGGCCGGGGAGCTGTTTTTT. Residues: CASSEGAGELFF.

This clone was counted only a few times. This rearrangement joins TRBV28 to TRBJ2-7; D is uncertain. Trimming cost V 6 bases and J 1 base, with 16 bases left between them. The germline V gene encodes CDR1 MDHEN and CDR2 SYDVKM. This CDR3 has 15 amino acids. CDR3 region: CASSLSGSISYEQYF. In DNA, the CDR3 is TGTGCCAGCAGCCTCAGTGGATCGATATCCTACGAGCAGTACTTC. The variable domain in full, with the rest retrieved from reference TRBV28 and TRBJ2-7, is DVKVTQSSRYLVKRTGEKVFLECVQDMDHENMFWYRQDPGLGLRLIYFSYDVKMKEKGDIPEGYSVSREKKERFSLILESASTNQTSMYLCASSLSGSISYEQYFGPGTRLTVT.

CDR3 bases: TGTGCCTGGAGTGTAAGGACAGGGGGCTGGACTGAAGCTTTCTTT. It specifies CAWSVRTGGWTEAFF. The V call is TRBV30, the J call TRBJ1-1; 11 nucleotides match TRBD1. V shed 0 bases, J shed 5 bases, and the junction held 5 bases outside the gene matches. Germline CDR1 GTSNPN, CDR2 SVGIG (reference sequence). The CDR3 runs to 15 residues.

This sequence joins TRBV6-6 and TRBJ2-1, with D possibly TRBD1 on 6 matching bases. V lost 6 bases and J 10 bases, leaving 16 bases between the germline ends. CDR3 length: 13 amino acids. Germline assignment: CDR1 MNHNY and CDR2 SVGAGI (reference sequence). Here the CDR3 reads CASSQQGKLEQFF. The CDR3 nucleotides read TGTGCCAGCAGCCAACAGGGAAAACTAGAGCAGTTCTTC.

The chain has TRBV7-9 and TRBJ1-1, with D possibly being TRBD1 (5 bases). Germline V gene sequence: CDR1 SEHNR, CDR2 FQNEAQ (reference sequence). The V end was cut by 7 bases, the J end by 8 bases, with 14 bases between. The CDR3 extends over 12 amino acids. The CDR3: CASTRTLSEAFF. Written as DNA, the CDR3 is TGTGCCAGCACCCGGACACTAAGCGAAGCTTTCTTT.

V and J are TRBV5-1 and TRBJ1-2; TRBD1 matches at 7 bases. The CDR3 has 12 residues. V was pared by 3 bases and J by 14 bases, with 10 bases of the junction left unmatched. Germline CDR1 reads SGHRS; CDR2 reads YFSETQ. CDR3 DNA: TGCGCCAGCAGCTCAGGTCAGACAGGGTCTACCTTC. Protein: CASSSGQTGSTF.

This clone was seen more than once but under ten times. CDR3 sequence: CASSEMGNEQFF. DNA of the CDR3: TGTGCCAGCAGTGAAATGGGCAATGAGCAGTTCTTC. V is TRBV6-5 and J is TRBJ2-1; D remains ambiguous. CDR1 and CDR2 from the germline V gene are MNHEY and SVGAGI. The CDR3 totals 12 residues. V was shortened by 5 bases and J by 6 bases, with 8 bases between the two germline ends.

This clone was seen more than once but under ten times. The CDR3: CASSQGQSTGELFF. CDR3 bases: TGTGCCAGCAGTCAAGGACAGAGCACCGGGGAGCTGTTTTTT. The chain links TRBV6-5 to TRBJ2-2, with D possibly TRBD1 on 6 matching bases. The CDR3 spans 14 residues. Trimming removed 5 bases at V and 4 bases at J, with 11 bases between. The germline V gene encodes CDR1 MNHEY and CDR2 SVGAGI.

As concerns this clone: Other DNA sequences in this specimen translate into the identical CDR3. Written as DNA, the CDR3 is TGTGCCAGCAGCCTTGAACGACAGGATACGCAGTATTTT. Translated, it gives CASSLERQDTQYF. The chain links TRBV5-4 to TRBJ2-3; a possible D gene is TRBD1 (5 bases). V dropped 4 bases and J dropped 6 bases, with 12 bases sitting between them. CDR1 is SGHNT, CDR2 YYREEE, per germline (reference sequence). The CDR3 length is 13 residues.